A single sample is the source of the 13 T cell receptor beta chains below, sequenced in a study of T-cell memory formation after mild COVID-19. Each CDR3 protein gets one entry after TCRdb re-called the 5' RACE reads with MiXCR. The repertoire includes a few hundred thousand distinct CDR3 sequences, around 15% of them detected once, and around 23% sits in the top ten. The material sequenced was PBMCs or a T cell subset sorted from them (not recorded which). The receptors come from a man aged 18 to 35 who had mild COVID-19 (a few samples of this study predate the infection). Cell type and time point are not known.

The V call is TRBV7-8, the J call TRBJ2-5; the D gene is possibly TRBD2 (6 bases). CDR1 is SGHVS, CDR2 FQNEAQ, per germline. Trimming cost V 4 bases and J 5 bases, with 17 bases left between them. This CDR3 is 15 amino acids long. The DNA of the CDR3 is TGTGCCAGCAGCTCAGGAGGGGCTCTGCGGGAGACCCAGTACTTC. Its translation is CASSSGGALRETQYF.

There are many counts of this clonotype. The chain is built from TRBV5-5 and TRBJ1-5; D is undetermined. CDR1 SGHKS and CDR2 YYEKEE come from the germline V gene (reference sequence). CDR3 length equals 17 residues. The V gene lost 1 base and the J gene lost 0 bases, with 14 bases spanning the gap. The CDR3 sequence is CASSLRLGKYSNQPQHF. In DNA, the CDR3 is TGTGCCAGCAGCTTGAGGCTCGGGAAATATAGCAATCAGCCCCAGCATTTT.

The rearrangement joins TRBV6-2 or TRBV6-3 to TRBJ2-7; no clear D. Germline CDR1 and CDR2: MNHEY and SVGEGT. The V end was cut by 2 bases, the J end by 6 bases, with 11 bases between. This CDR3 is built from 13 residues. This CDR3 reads CASSYEMGPEQYV. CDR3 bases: TGTGCCAGCAGTTACGAGATGGGTCCCGAGCAGTACGTC.

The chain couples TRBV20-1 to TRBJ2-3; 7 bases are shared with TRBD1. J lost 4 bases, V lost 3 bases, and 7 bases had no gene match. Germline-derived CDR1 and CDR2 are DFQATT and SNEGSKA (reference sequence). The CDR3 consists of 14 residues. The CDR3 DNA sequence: TGCAGTGCTAGGACAGGGATAGGCTCAGATACGCAGTATTTT. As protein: CSARTGIGSDTQYF.

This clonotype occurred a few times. The CDR3 nucleotides are TGTGCCAGCAGCCAAGCCTCTGGAAACACCATATATTTT. Its translation is CASSQASGNTIYF. This rearrangement joins TRBV14 to TRBJ1-3; no definite D call. The germline V gene has CDR1 SGHDN and CDR2 FVKESK. The CDR3 contains 13 residues. The V end lost 1 base, the J end lost 0 bases, and 1 base lay between the germline ends. Variable domain in full (rest from reference TRBV14 and TRBJ1-3): EAGVTQFPSHSVIEKGQTVTLRCDPISGHDNLYWYRRVMGKEIKFLLHFVKESKQDESGMPNNRFLAERTGGTYSTLKVQPAELEDSGVYFCASSQASGNTIYFGEGSWLTVV.

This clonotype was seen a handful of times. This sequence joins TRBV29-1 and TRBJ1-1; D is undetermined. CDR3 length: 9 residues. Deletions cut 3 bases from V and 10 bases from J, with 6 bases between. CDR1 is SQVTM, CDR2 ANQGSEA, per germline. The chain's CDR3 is CSVDGRAFF. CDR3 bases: TGCAGCGTTGACGGGCGAGCTTTCTTT.

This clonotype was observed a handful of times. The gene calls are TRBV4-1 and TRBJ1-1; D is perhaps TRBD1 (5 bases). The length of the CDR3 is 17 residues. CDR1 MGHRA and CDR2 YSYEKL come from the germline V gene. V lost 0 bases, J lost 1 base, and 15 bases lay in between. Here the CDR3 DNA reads TGCGCCAGCAGCCAAGAAAACCCCAGGGTTGGGAACACTGAAGCTTTCTTT. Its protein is CASSQENPRVGNTEAFF.

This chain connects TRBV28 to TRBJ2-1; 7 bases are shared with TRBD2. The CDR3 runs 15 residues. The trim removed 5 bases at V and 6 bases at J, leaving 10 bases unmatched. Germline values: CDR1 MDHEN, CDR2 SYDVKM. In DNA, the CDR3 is TGTGCCAGCAGTCCGGGGACTACGGTCGGCAATGAGCAGTTCTTC. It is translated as CASSPGTTVGNEQFF.

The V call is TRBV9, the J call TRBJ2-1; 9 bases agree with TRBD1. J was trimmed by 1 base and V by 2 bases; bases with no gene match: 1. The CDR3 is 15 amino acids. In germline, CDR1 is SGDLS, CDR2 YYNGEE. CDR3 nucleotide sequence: TGTGCCAGCAGCGTGGGGACAGGGTCCTACAATGAGCAGTTCTTC. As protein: CASSVGTGSYNEQFF.

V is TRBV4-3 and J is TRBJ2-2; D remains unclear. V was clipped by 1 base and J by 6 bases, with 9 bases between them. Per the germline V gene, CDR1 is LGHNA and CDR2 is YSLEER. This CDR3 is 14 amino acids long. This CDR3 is CASSQGLDPGELFF. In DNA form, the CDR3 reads TGCGCCAGCAGCCAAGGGCTAGACCCCGGGGAGCTGTTTTTT.

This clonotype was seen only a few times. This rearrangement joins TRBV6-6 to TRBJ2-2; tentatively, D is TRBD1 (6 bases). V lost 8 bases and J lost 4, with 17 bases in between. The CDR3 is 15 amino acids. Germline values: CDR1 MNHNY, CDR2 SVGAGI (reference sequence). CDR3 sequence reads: CASGKQGVGTGELFF. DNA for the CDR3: TGTGCCAGCGGAAAACAGGGTGTGGGCACCGGGGAGCTGTTTTTT.

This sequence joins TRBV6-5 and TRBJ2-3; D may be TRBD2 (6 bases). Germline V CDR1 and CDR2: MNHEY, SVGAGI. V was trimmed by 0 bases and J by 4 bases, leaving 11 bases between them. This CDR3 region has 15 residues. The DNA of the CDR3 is TGTGCCAGCAGTTACTCGCTAGCGAGGCCAGATACGCAGTATTTT. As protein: CASSYSLARPDTQYF.

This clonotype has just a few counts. CDR3 nucleotide sequence: TGTGCCAGCAGCTTTCCATCCGGGACTAGCGGGGACTACGAGCAGTACTTC. As protein: CASSFPSGTSGDYEQYF. This chain connects TRBV7-9 to TRBJ2-7, with 13 bases aligning to TRBD2. This CDR3 is 17 amino acids long. Germline assignment: CDR1 SEHNR and CDR2 FQNEAQ (reference sequence). Losses at the gene ends were 3 bases for V and 3 bases for J; bases not matched to a gene: 8.